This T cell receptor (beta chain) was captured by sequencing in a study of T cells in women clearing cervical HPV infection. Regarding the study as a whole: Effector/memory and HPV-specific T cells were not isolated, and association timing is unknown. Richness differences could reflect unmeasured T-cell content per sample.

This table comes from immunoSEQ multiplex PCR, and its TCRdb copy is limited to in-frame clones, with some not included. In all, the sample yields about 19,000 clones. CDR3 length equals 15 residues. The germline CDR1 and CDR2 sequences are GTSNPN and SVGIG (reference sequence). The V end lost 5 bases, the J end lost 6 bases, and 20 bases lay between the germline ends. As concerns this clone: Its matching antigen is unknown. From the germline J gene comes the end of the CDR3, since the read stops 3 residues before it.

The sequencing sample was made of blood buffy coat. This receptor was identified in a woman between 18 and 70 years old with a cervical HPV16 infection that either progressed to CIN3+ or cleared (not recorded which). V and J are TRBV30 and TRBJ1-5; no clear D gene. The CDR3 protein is CAWEGQFGSGQPQHF. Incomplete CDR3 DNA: TGTGCCTGGGAAGGGCAGTTCGGCAGCGGTCAGCCC.